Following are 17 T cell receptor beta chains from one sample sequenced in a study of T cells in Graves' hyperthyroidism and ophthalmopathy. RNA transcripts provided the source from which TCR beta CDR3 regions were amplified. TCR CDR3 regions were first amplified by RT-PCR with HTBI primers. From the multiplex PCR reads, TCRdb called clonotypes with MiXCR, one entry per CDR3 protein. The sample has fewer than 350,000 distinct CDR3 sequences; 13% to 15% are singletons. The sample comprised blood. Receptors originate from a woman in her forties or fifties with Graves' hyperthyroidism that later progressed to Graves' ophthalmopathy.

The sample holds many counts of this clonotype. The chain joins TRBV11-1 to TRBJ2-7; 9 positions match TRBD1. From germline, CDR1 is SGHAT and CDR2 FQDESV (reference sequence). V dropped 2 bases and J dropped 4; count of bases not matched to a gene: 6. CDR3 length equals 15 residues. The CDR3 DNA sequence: TGTGCCAGCAGCTTAACGGACAGGGGAAGTTACGAGCAGTACTTC. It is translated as CASSLTDRGSYEQYF. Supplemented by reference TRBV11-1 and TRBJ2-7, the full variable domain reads EAEVAQSPRYKITEKSQAVAFWCDPISGHATLYWYRQILGQGPELLVQFQDESVVDDSQLPKDRFSAERLKGVDSTLKIQPAELGDSAMYLCASSLTDRGSYEQYFGPGTRLTVT.

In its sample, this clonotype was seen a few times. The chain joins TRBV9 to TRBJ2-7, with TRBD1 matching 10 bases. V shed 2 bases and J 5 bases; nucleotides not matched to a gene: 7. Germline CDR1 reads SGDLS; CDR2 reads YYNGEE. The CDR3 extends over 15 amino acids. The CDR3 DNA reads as TGTGCCAGCAGCGTCGATTGGACAGGGGGTAACGAGCAGTACTTC. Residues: CASSVDWTGGNEQYF. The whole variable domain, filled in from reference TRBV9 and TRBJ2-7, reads DSGVTQTPKHLITATGQRVTLRCSPRSGDLSVYWYQQSLDQGLQFLIQYYNGEERAKGNILERFSAQQFPDLHSELNLSSLELGDSALYFCASSVDWTGGNEQYFGPGTRLTVT.

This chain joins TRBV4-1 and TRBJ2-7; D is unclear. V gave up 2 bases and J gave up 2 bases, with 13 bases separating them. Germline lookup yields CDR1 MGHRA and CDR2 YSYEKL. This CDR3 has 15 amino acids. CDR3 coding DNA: TGCGCCAGCAGCCAATTCGGGCACCGACCCTACGAGCAGTACTTC. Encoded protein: CASSQFGHRPYEQYF.

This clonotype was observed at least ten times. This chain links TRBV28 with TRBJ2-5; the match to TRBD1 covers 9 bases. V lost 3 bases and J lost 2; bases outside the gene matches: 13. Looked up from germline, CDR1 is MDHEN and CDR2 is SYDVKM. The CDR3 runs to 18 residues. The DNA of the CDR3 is TGTGCCAGCAGTTTGCCAACAGGGGGCCCTCTTAGACAAGAGACCCAGTACTTC. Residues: CASSLPTGGPLRQETQYF.

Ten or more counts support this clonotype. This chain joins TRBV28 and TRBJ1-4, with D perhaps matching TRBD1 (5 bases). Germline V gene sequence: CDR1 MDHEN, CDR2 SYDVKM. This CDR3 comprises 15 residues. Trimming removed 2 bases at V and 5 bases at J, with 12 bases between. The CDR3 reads CASSLSIGGNEKLFF. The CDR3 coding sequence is TGTGCCAGCAGTTTAAGTATTGGGGGAAATGAAAAACTGTTTTTT.

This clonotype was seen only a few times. In DNA, the CDR3 is TGTGCCAGCAGCGTAAAGATAGACTCACCCCTCCACTTT. It encodes CASSVKIDSPLHF. V gene TRBV9 combines with J gene TRBJ1-6; D remains ambiguous. CDR3 length: 13 amino acids. V lost 1 base and J lost 10, with 9 bases in between. Looked up from germline, CDR1 is SGDLS and CDR2 is YYNGEE.

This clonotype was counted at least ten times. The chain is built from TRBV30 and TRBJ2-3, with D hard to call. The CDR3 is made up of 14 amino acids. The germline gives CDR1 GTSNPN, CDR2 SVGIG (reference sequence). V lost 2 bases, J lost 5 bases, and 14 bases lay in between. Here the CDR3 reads CAWSTGAFGDTQYF. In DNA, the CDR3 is TGTGCCTGGAGTACCGGAGCGTTCGGAGATACGCAGTATTTT.

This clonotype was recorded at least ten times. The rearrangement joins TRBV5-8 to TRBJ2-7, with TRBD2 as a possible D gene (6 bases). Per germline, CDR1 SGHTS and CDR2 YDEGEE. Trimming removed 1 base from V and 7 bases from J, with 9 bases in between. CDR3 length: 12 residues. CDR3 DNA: TGTGCCAGCAGCTTGTACGCGGGAGAGCAGTACTTC. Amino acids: CASSLYAGEQYF.

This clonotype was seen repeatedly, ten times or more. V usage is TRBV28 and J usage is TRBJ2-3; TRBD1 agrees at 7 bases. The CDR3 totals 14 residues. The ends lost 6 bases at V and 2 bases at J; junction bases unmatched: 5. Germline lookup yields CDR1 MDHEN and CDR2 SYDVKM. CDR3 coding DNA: TGTGCCAGCAGCCTGACAGGGACCACAGATACGCAGTATTTT. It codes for CASSLTGTTDTQYF.

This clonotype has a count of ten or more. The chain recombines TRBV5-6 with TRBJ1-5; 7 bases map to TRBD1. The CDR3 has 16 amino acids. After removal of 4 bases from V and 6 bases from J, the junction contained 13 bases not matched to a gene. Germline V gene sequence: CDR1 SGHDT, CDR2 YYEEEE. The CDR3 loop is CASSTLRQGGGQPQHF. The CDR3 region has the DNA TGTGCCAGCAGCACCCTCCGACAGGGAGGGGGTCAGCCCCAGCATTTT.

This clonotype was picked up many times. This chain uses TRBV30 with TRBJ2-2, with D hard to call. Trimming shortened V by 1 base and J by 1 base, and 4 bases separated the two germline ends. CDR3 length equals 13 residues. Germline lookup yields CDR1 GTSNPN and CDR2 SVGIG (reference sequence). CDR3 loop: CAWSGQNTGELFF. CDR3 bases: TGTGCCTGGAGTGGACAGAACACCGGGGAGCTGTTTTTT.

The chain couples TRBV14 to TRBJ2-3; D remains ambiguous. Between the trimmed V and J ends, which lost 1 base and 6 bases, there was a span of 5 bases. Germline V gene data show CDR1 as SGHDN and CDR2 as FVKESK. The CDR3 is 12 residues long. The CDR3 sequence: CASSQAFDTQYF. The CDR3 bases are TGTGCCAGCAGCCAAGCTTTTGATACGCAGTATTTT.

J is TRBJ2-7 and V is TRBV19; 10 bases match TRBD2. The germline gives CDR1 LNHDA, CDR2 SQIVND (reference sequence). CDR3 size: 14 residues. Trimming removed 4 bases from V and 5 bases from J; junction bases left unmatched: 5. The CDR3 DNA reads TGTGCCAGTAGTAGTCTAGCGGGAGCCCACGAGCAGTACTTC. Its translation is CASSSLAGAHEQYF.

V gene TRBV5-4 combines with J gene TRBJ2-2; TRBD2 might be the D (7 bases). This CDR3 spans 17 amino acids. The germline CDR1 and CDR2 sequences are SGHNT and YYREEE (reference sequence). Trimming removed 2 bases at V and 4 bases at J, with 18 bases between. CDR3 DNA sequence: TGTGCCAGCAGCTTAAGAATGGCGGGGGCCCCCACCGGGGAGCTGTTTTTT. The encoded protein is CASSLRMAGAPTGELFF. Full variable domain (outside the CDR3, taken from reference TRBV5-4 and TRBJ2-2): ETGVTQSPTHLIKTRGQQVTLRCSSQSGHNTVSWYQQALGQGPQFIFQYYREEENGRGNFPPRFSGLQFPNYSSELNVNALELDDSALYLCASSLRMAGAPTGELFFGEGSRLTVL.

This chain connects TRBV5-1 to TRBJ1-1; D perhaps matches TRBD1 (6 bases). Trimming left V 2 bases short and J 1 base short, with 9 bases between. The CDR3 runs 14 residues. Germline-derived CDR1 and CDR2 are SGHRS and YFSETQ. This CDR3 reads CASSFLTGNTEAFF. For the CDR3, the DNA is TGCGCCAGCAGCTTTTTGACAGGGAACACTGAAGCTTTCTTT.

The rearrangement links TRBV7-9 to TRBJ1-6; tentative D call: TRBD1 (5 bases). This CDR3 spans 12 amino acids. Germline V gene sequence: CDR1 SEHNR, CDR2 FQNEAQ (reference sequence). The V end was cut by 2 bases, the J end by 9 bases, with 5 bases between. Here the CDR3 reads CASSLQGSPLHF. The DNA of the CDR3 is TGTGCCAGCAGCTTACAGGGTTCACCCCTCCACTTT. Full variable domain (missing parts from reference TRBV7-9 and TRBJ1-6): DTGVSQNPRHKITKRGQNVTFRCDPISEHNRLYWYRQTLGQGPEFLTYFQNEAQLEKSRLLSDRFSAERPKGSFSTLEIQRTEQGDSAMYLCASSLQGSPLHFGNGTRLTVT.

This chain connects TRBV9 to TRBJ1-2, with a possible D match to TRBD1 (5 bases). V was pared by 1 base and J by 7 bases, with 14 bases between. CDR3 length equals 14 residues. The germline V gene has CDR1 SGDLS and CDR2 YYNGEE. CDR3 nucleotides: TGTGCCAGCAGCGTATGTAGGGCAGGGTTTGGCTACACCTTC. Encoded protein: CASSVCRAGFGYTF.